This is a list of T cell receptor beta chains from one sample in a study of cytomegalovirus exposure and HLA in healthy donors. Sequenced by immunoSEQ multiplex PCR; TCRdb stores in-frame clones only, minus some. This sample yields under 150,000 clones, of which more than 60% are seen a single time; around 3.5% belongs to the top ten. Sequencing was performed on PBMCs. The receptors derive from a man aged 30 to 45 in good health and CMV-seronegative. The CDR3 runs from the conserved cysteine through the conserved F or W. D genes are given only for firm matches. Not every row has a clone size; where given, it reads once, few, many or a size class.

V gene,clone size,J gene,D gene,CDR3 protein,CDR3 DNA
TRBV4-2,NA,TRBJ1-4,TRBD1,CASSQAGQGVANEKLFF,TGTGCCAGCAGCCAGGCGGGACAGGGGGTAGCTAATGAAAAACTGTTTTTT
TRBV11-2,few,TRBJ2-3,TRBD2,CASSPGGVSDTQYF,TGTGCCAGCAGCCCCGGGGGGGTATCGGATACGCAGTATTTT
TRBV2,NA,TRBJ2-7,NA,CASRITYYEQYF,TGTGCCAGCAGAATTACCTACTACGAGCAGTACTTC
TRBV29-1,NA,TRBJ1-5,NA,CSVAAGEGQPQHF,TGCAGCGTTGCCGCAGGGGAGGGACAGCCCCAGCATTTT
TRBV13,NA,TRBJ1-1,NA,CASSLRGMNTEAFF,TGTGCCAGCAGCTTAAGAGGCATGAACACTGAAGCTTTCTTT
TRBV7-2,NA,TRBJ2-5,NA,CASSFPRQLQETQYF,TGTGCCAGCAGCTTCCCTCGACAGCTCCAAGAGACCCAGTACTTC
TRBV2,NA,TRBJ1-1,NA,CASSRDTEAFF,TGTGCCAGCAGCCGGGACACTGAAGCTTTCTTT
TRBV5-1,NA,TRBJ2-1,TRBD1,CASSLSGVDRGRNRFF,TGCGCCAGCAGCTTGAGTGGGGTTGACAGGGGGCGGAATCGGTTCTTC
TRBV10-3,once,TRBJ2-7,NA,CAIRTTGTYEQYF,TGTGCCATCAGGACGACAGGCACCTACGAGCAGTACTTC
TRBV6-1,NA,TRBJ1-1,TRBD1,CASSEARTTGVNTEAFF,TGTGCCAGCAGTGAAGCGCGAACGACAGGGGTGAACACTGAAGCTTTCTTT
TRBV19,NA,TRBJ1-1,TRBD1,CASRTRTGGNTEAFF,TGTGCCAGTAGAACCCGGACAGGAGGGAACACTGAAGCTTTCTTT
TRBV2,few,TRBJ2-5,NA,CASSARGETQYF,TGTGCCAGCAGTGCTAGGGGGGAGACCCAGTACTTC
TRBV27,NA,TRBJ1-1,NA,CASSLTVSNTEAFF,TGTGCCAGCAGTCTGACAGTTTCCAACACTGAAGCTTTCTTT
TRBV28,few,TRBJ2-7,TRBD1,CASSLPGTGSYEQYF,TGTGCCAGCAGTTTACCCGGGACAGGGTCCTACGAGCAGTACTTC
TRBV6-6,NA,TRBJ1-6,NA,CASSSQNSPLHF,TGTGCCAGCAGCTCACAAAATTCACCCCTCCACTTT
TRBV15,NA,TRBJ1-6,NA,CATSREHSERGSPLHF,TGTGCCACCAGCAGAGAACACTCTGAACGGGGTTCACCCCTCCACTTT
TRBV5-1,NA,TRBJ1-2,NA,CASSLEVLNYGYTF,TGCGCCAGCAGCTTGGAAGTGCTCAACTATGGTTACACCTTC
TRBV29-1,few,TRBJ1-2,NA,CSGGVGYGYTF,TGCAGCGGGGGAGTAGGCTATGGCTACACCTTC
TRBV6-4,NA,TRBJ1-2,TRBD1,CASSEPGQGTGYTF,TGTGCCAGCAGTGAACCGGGACAGGGGACTGGCTACACCTTC
TRBV6-1,NA,TRBJ1-6,TRBD1,CASSEGTGGPYSPLHF,TGTGCCAGCAGTGAAGGGACAGGGGGCCCATATTCACCCCTCCACTTT
TRBV4-3,few,TRBJ2-7,TRBD2,CASSQDWGGSYEQYF,TGCGCCAGCAGCCAAGATTGGGGGGGCTCCTACGAGCAGTACTTC
TRBV5-6,NA,TRBJ1-5,TRBD1,CASSLEGFGRGNQPQHF,TGTGCCAGCAGCTTGGAGGGGTTCGGCAGGGGGAATCAGCCCCAGCATTTT
TRBV4-2,NA,TRBJ2-7,NA,CASSQESGLPYEQYF,TGTGCCAGCAGCCAAGAATCAGGACTTCCCTACGAGCAGTACTTC
TRBV10-1,NA,TRBJ2-2,TRBD2,CASSESLAVNTGELFF,TGCGCCAGCAGTGAGTCCCTAGCGGTGAACACCGGGGAGCTGTTTTTT
TRBV15,NA,TRBJ2-7,NA,CATSRVTGSEQYF,TGTGCCACCAGCAGAGTGACCGGGAGCGAGCAGTACTTC
TRBV21-1,NA,TRBJ2-3,NA,CASSDDRGRADTQYF,TGTGCCAGCAGCGATGACAGGGGGCGGGCGGATACGCAGTATTTT
TRBV6-1,NA,TRBJ1-3,TRBD1,CASSATTGTGNTIYF,TGTGCCAGCAGTGCCACGACAGGGACTGGAAACACCATATATTTT
TRBV30,once,TRBJ2-7,TRBD2,CALRTSRNYEQYF,TGTGCCTTGAGGACTAGCAGGAACTACGAGCAGTACTTC
TRBV2,NA,TRBJ2-7,NA,CATTPRGDRTYEQYF,TGTGCCACTACTCCCCGGGGGGACAGGACCTACGAGCAGTACTTC